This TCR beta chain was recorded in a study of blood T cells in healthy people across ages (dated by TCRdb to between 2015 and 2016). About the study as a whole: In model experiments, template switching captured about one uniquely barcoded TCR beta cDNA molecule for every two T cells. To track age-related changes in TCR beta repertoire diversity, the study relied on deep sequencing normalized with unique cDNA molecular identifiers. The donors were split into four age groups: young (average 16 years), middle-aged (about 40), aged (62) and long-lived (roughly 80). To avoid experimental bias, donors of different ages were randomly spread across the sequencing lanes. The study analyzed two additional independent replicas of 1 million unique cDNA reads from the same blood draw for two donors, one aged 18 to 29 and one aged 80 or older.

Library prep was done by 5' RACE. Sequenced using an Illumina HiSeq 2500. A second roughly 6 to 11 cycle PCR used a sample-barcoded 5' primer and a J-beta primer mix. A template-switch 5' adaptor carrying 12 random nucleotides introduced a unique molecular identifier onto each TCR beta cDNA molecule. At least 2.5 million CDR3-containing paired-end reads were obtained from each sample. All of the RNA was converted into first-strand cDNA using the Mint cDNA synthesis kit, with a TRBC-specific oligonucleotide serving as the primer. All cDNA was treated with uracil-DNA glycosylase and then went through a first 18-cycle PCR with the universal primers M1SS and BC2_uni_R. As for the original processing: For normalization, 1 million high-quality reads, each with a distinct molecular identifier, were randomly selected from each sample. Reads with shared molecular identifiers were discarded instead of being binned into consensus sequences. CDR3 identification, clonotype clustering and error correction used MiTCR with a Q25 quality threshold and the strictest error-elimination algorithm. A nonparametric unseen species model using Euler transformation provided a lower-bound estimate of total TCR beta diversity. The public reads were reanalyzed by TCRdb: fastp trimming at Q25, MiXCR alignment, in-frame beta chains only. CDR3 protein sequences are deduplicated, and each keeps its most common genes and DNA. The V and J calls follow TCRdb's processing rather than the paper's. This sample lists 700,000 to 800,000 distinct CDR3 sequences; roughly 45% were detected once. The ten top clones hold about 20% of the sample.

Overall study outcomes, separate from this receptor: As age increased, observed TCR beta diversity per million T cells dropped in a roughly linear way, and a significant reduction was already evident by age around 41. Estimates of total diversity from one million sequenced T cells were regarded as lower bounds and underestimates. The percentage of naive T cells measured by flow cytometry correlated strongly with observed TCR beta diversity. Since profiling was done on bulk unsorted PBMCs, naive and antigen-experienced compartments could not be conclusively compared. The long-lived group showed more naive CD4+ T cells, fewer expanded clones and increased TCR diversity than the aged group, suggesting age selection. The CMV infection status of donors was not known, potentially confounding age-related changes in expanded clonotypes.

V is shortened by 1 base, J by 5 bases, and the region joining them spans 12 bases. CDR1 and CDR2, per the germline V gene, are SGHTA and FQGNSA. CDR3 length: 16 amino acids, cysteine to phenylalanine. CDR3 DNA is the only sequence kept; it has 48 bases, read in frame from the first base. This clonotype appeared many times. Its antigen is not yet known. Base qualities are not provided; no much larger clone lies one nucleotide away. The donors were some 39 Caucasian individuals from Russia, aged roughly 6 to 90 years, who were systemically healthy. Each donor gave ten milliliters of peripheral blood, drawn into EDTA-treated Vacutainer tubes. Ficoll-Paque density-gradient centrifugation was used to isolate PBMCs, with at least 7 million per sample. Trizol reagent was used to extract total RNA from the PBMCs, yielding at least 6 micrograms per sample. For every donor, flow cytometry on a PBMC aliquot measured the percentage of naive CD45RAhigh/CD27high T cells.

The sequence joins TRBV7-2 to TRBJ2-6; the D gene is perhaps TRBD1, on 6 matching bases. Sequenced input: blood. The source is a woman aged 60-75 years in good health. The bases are TGTGCCAGCAGCTTAGTGGGAAGGGGGTGGGCCAACGTCCTGACTTTC. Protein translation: CASSLVGRGWANVLTF.